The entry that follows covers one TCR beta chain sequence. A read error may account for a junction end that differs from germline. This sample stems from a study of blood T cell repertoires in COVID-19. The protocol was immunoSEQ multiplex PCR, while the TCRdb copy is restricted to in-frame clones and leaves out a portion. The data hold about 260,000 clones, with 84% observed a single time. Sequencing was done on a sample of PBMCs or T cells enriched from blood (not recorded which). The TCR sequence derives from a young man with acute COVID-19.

The CDR3 region is CASSFERLNTGELFF. CDR3 DNA sequence: TGTGCCAGCAGCTTCGAGCGGTTAAACACCGGGGAGCTGTTTTTT. The chain joins TRBV5-1 to TRBJ2-2; weak D call: TRBD2 (5 bases). Germline CDR1 reads SGHRS; CDR2 reads YFSETQ. This CDR3 comprises 15 residues.